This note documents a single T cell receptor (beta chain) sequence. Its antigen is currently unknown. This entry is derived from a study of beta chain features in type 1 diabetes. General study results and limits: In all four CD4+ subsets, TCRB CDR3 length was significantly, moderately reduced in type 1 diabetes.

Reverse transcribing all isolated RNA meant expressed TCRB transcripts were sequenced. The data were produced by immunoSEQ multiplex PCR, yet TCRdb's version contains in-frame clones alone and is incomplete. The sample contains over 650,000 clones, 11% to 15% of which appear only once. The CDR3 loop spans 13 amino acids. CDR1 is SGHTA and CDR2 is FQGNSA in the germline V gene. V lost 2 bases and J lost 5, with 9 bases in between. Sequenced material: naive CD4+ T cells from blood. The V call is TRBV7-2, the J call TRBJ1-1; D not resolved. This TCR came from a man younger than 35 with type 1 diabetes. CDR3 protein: CASSLSWRTEAFF. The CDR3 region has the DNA TGTGCCAGCAGCTTATCGTGGCGAACTGAAGCTTTCTTT.